A single sample is the source of the 24 T cell receptor beta chains below, sequenced in a study of CD8+CD57+ T cells in acquired aplastic anemia. TCR beta VDJ and CDR3 profiling used genomic DNA as template. TCRdb independently ran MiXCR on the reads; one entry per CDR3 protein. Found here are hundreds of thousands of distinct CDR3 sequences, over 25% of them singletons; the top ten hold 0.82%. CD8+CD57+ cell expansion had been shown by flow cytometry in patients chosen for sequencing. The sequenced sample consisted of sorted CD4+, CD8+, or CD8+CD57+ T cells (not recorded which) from PBMCs. The source of these receptors is a human donor with aplastic anemia.

On this clonotype: This clone may be a read error of a much larger clone one base away. The final CDR3 position lacks the conserved phenylalanine or tryptophan, pointing to a likely read error. This chain joins TRBV7-8 and TRBJ1-5, with D maybe TRBD1 (5 bases). V was trimmed by 5 bases and J by 2 bases, leaving 16 bases between them. Germline-derived CDR1 and CDR2 are SGHVS and FQNEAQ. There are 16 residues in the CDR3. CDR3 sequence: CASSAFLGGGNQPQHS. The DNA for the CDR3 is TGTGCCAGCAGCGCCTTCCTGGGGGGGGGCAATCAGCCCCAGCATTCT.

This clonotype was seen repeatedly, ten times or more. The chain couples TRBV19 to TRBJ2-7; 7 positions agree with TRBD1. From germline, CDR1 is LNHDA and CDR2 SQIVND (reference sequence). The CDR3 has 14 residues. Unmatched junction bases numbered 8, after V lost 7 bases and J lost 2 bases. This CDR3 is CASTKGTATYEQYF. The CDR3 DNA reads as TGTGCCAGTACTAAGGGGACAGCAACCTACGAGCAGTACTTC. The full variable domain, its missing parts supplied by reference TRBV19 and TRBJ2-7, is DGGITQSPKYLFRKEGQNVTLSCEQNLNHDAMYWYRQDPGQGLRLIYYSQIVNDFQKGDIAEGYSVSREKKESFPLTVTSAQKNPTAFYLCASTKGTATYEQYFGPGTRLTVT.

The chain combines TRBV20-1 with TRBJ2-7; 9 positions agree with TRBD1. V trimming: 6 bases; J trimming: 3 bases; junction bases outside the gene matches: 27. CDR1 DFQATT and CDR2 SNEGSKA come from the germline V gene (reference sequence). The CDR3 loop spans 20 amino acids. CDR3 residues: CSAQKAAGTGRMSVDYEQYF. The CDR3 DNA is TGCAGTGCCCAAAAAGCCGCCGGGACAGGGAGGATGTCGGTCGACTACGAGCAGTACTTC.

The chain joins TRBV6-1 to TRBJ1-5; D gene unclear. CDR1 and CDR2 (germline): MNHNS, SASEGT. Between the trimmed V and J ends, which lost 5 bases and 1 base, there was a span of 15 bases. CDR3 size: 16 residues. The CDR3 is CASSTGPRGSNQPQHF. The CDR3 region has the DNA TGTGCCAGCAGTACTGGACCTCGTGGGAGCAATCAGCCCCAGCATTTT.

The rearrangement joins TRBV10-2 to TRBJ2-3; D ambiguous. The germline V and J ends were trimmed by 6 bases and 0 bases, with 16 bases remaining between them. The CDR3 runs 16 residues. Germline CDR1 is WSHSY and CDR2 is SAAADI. The CDR3 protein is CASSQEAQGSTDTQYF. For the CDR3, the DNA is TGCGCCAGCAGCCAAGAAGCGCAAGGCAGCACAGATACGCAGTATTTT.

About this clonotype itself: It may be a read error: a sequence one base away is much more abundant. The gene calls are TRBV9 and TRBJ1-6, with 7 bases that match TRBD1. Germline V gene data show CDR1 as SGDLS and CDR2 as YYNGEE. The junction had 8 bases not matched to a gene; V was cut back by 3 bases and J by 5 bases. The CDR3 is made up of 16 amino acids. CDR3 coding DNA: TGTGCCAGCAGCGGGCTAGGACAGGTGGATAATTCACCCCTCCACTTT. Protein: CASSGLGQVDNSPLHF.

The chain uses TRBV24-1 and TRBJ2-1, with D unresolved. The V gene lost 4 bases and the J gene lost 3 bases, with 21 bases spanning the gap. Looked up from germline, CDR1 is KGHDR and CDR2 is SFDVKD. The CDR3 loop spans 18 amino acids. CDR3 coding DNA: TGTGCCACCAGTGACCCCTCTCGGACGAAGCTTTGCTACAATGAGCAGTTCTTC. Protein: CATSDPSRTKLCYNEQFF.

A remark on this clonotype: This could be a read error, since a much larger clone is one nucleotide away. J is TRBJ1-2 and V is TRBV20-1; no clear D gene. Looked up from germline, CDR1 is DFQATT and CDR2 is SNEGSKA (reference sequence). The CDR3 is 13 residues long. The CDR3, as DNA: TGCAGTGCTGGAGATCGGAGATCAAGAGGCTACACCTTC. It specifies CSAGDRRSRGYTF.

This rearrangement joins TRBV4-3 to TRBJ1-3; no reliable D call. Trimming shortened V by 4 bases and J by 0 bases, and 10 bases separated the two germline ends. This CDR3 has 15 residues. Germline-derived CDR1 and CDR2 are LGHNA and YSLEER. CDR3 nucleotides: TGCGCCAGCAGCCTTACCCGGGGCTCTGGAAACACCATATATTTT. This encodes CASSLTRGSGNTIYF.

The chain uses TRBV10-3 and TRBJ1-6, with D perhaps matching TRBD1 (5 bases). Per germline, CDR1 ENHRY and CDR2 SYGVKD. The CDR3 sequence is 15 residues long. Trimming left V 10 bases short and J 7 bases short, with 20 bases between. CDR3 bases: TGTGCCAACTATCTAGAGGCAGGGTCAAATTCACCCCTCCACTTT. Translated: CANYLEAGSNSPLHF.

This clonotype was seen just once. This chain connects TRBV10-3 to TRBJ1-5, with 8 nucleotides matching TRBD1. This CDR3 comprises 12 residues. V shed 10 bases and J 9 bases; nucleotides not matched to a gene: 8. CDR1 and CDR2 (germline): ENHRY, SYGVKD. Here the CDR3 DNA reads TGTGCCACCGAACAGGGGGGGAGGCCCCAGCATTTT. The encoded protein is CATEQGGRPQHF.

This chain joins TRBV30 and TRBJ2-2, with 8 positions matching TRBD2. Germline lookup yields CDR1 GTSNPN and CDR2 SVGIG (reference sequence). The V gene end was trimmed by 1 base and the J gene end by 7 bases; junction bases not matched to a gene: 11. CDR3 length: 16 amino acids. This CDR3 reads CAWSAGTRVRFGELFF. The CDR3, as DNA: TGTGCCTGGAGTGCTGGGACTAGGGTGAGGTTCGGGGAGCTGTTTTTT.

The rearrangement joins TRBV12-3 or TRBV12-4 to TRBJ2-7; 8 nucleotides agree with TRBD1. V trimming: 2 bases; J trimming: 5 bases; junction bases outside the gene matches: 8. The CDR3 totals 15 residues. CDR3 sequence reads: CASSLIQGAGNEQYF. DNA for the CDR3: TGTGCCAGCAGTTTAATCCAGGGGGCGGGAAACGAGCAGTACTTC.

The chain combines TRBV5-1 with TRBJ1-5; D gene unclear. The CDR3 sequence is 15 residues long. Germline lookup yields CDR1 SGHRS and CDR2 YFSETQ. The V and J ends lost 4 bases and 4 bases respectively, with 15 bases between them. CDR3 protein: CASSQRGNLNQPQHF. Here the CDR3 DNA reads TGCGCCAGCAGCCAGCGAGGGAACTTGAATCAGCCCCAGCATTTT.

The rearrangement joins TRBV20-1 to TRBJ1-6; 11 bases are shared with TRBD1. Per the germline V gene, CDR1 is DFQATT and CDR2 is SNEGSKA (reference sequence). Losses at the gene ends were 3 bases for V and 9 bases for J; bases not matched to a gene: 4. The CDR3 contains 14 residues. The chain's CDR3 is CSARSGTGGSPLHF. CDR3 sequence (DNA): TGCAGTGCTAGGTCCGGGACAGGGGGTTCACCCCTCCACTTT.

The V call is TRBV30, the J call TRBJ1-2; D gene ambiguous. Germline V gene data show CDR1 as GTSNPN and CDR2 as SVGIG (reference sequence). V lost 3 bases to trimming and J lost 8 bases, with 16 bases between them. The CDR3 is 13 amino acids. Here the CDR3 DNA reads TGTGCCTGGAGCAGGACGGGCCGAGAGGGCTACACCTTC. Its protein product is CAWSRTGREGYTF.

V and J are TRBV7-4 and TRBJ1-2, with a possible D match to TRBD1 (6 bases). Looked up from germline, CDR1 is SGHVT and CDR2 is SQSDAQ. V dropped 2 bases and J dropped 2 bases, with 12 bases sitting between them. The CDR3 extends over 15 amino acids. For the CDR3, the DNA is TGTGCCAGCAGCTTACTCACAGGGCCAAACTATGGCTACACCTTC. Translating gives CASSLLTGPNYGYTF.

This clonotype was picked up a small number of times. In DNA, the CDR3 is TGTGCCAGCAGTTTCAAGGACAGTTTTAATTCACCCCTCCACTTT. Protein sequence: CASSFKDSFNSPLHF. This sequence joins TRBV2 and TRBJ1-6, with a weak D call TRBD1 (6 bases). This CDR3 is built from 15 residues. Trimming cost V 5 bases and J 6 bases, with 14 bases left between them. Germline CDR1 is SNHLY and CDR2 is FYNNEI.

This clonotype occurred a few times. The rearrangement uses TRBV4-2 and TRBJ1-1; 12 bases line up with TRBD1. This CDR3 is built from 17 residues. Germline trimming cut 4 bases from V and 0 bases from J; bases unmatched to any gene: 6. Germline V gene data show CDR1 as LGHNA and CDR2 as YNFKEQ. The CDR3 DNA reads TGTGCCAGCAGCCGAGGCGGGACAGGGGGCCTGAACACTGAAGCTTTCTTT. It codes for CASSRGGTGGLNTEAFF.

The chain has TRBV18 and TRBJ1-2, with D unresolved. V lost 2 bases and J lost 4, with 11 bases in between. Per the germline V gene, CDR1 is KGHSH and CDR2 is LQKENI. This CDR3 spans 14 amino acids. CDR3 amino acids: CASSPENRPYGYTF. CDR3 DNA sequence: TGTGCCAGCTCACCAGAGAACAGACCCTATGGCTACACCTTC.

This clonotype was found many times. The chain combines TRBV12-3 or TRBV12-4 with TRBJ1-5, with D possibly TRBD1 on 6 matching bases. Between the trimmed V and J ends, which lost 10 bases and 7 bases, there was a span of 17 bases. The CDR3 extends over 13 amino acids. CDR3 DNA sequence: TGTGCCACAAGGGGGGGTGCCGGGCAGCCCCAGCATTTT. Translating it yields CATRGGAGQPQHF.

The chain recombines TRBV24-1 with TRBJ2-5; D uncertain. The V end lost 6 bases, the J end lost 3 bases, and 10 bases lay between the germline ends. The CDR3 totals 13 residues. Per germline, CDR1 KGHDR and CDR2 SFDVKD. This chain's CDR3 is CATSFGSKETQYF. CDR3 DNA: TGTGCCACCAGTTTTGGCAGTAAAGAGACCCAGTACTTC.

At least ten counts were recorded for this clonotype. J is TRBJ2-2 and V is TRBV7-9, with 10 bases matching TRBD1. CDR3 length: 14 residues. CDR1 and CDR2 from the germline V gene are SEHNR and FQNEAQ (reference sequence). J lost 5 bases, V lost 6 bases, and 3 bases had no gene match. The CDR3 is CASSDRGLTGELFF. The DNA of the CDR3 is TGTGCCAGCAGTGACAGGGGGCTAACCGGGGAGCTGTTTTTT.

This clonotype was seen a handful of times. The chain is built from TRBV10-1 and TRBJ1-6; D unclear. Between the trimmed V and J ends, which lost 6 bases and 0 bases, there was a span of 15 bases. The length of the CDR3 is 17 residues. The germline V gene encodes CDR1 WNHNN and CDR2 SYGVQD (reference sequence). CDR3 DNA: TGCGCCAGCAGAGTCGCCCCCCGGGGCTCCTATAATTCACCCCTCCACTTT. Encoded protein: CASRVAPRGSYNSPLHF.